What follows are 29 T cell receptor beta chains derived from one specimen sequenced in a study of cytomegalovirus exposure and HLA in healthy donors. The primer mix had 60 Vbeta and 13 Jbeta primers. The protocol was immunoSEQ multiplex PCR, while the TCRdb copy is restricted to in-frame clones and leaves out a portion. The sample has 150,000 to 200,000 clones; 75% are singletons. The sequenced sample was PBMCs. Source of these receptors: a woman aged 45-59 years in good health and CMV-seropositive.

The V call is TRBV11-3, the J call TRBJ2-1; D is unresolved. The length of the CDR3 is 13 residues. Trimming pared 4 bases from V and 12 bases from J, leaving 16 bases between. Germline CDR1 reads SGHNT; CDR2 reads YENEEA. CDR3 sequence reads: CASSSFESSSQFF. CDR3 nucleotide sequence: TGTGCCAGCAGCTCTTTCGAGTCATCATCGCAGTTCTTC.

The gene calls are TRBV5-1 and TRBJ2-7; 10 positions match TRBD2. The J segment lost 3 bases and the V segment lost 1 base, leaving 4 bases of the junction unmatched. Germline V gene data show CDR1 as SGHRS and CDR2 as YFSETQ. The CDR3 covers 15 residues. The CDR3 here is CASSLLAGAYYEQYF. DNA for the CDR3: TGCGCCAGCAGCTTGCTAGCGGGGGCGTACTACGAGCAGTACTTC.

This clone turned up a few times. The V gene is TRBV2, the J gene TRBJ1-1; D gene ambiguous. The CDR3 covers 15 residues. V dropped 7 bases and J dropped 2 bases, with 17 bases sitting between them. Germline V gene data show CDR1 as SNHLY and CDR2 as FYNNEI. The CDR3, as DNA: TGTGCCAGCACCCCTGGGAGCTGGGCCAACACTGAAGCTTTCTTT. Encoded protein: CASTPGSWANTEAFF.

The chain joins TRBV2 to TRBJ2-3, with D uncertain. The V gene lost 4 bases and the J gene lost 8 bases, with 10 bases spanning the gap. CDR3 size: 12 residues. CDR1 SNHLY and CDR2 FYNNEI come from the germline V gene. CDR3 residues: CASSVAQFTQYF. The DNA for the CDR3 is TGTGCCAGCAGTGTAGCACAATTTACGCAGTATTTT.

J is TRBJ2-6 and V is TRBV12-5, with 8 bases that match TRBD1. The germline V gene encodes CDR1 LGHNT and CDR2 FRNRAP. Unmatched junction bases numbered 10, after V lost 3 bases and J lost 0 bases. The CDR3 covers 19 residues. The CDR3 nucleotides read TGTGCTAGTGGTTTAGACCAGACAGGGGCGCGCTCTGGGGCCAACGTCCTGACTTTC. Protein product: CASGLDQTGARSGANVLTF.

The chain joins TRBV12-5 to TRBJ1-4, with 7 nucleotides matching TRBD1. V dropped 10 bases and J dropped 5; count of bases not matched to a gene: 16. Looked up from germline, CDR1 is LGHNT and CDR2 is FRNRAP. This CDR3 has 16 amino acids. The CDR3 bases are TGTGCTATCAAAGAGTCGTCGGGGACAGTGAATGAAAAACTGTTTTTT. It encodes CAIKESSGTVNEKLFF.

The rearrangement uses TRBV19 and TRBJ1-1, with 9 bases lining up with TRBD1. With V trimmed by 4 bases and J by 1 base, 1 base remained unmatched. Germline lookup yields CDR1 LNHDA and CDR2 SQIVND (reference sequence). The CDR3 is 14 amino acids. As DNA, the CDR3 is TGTGCCAGTAGTAGGGGACAGGGGAACACTGAAGCTTTCTTT. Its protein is CASSRGQGNTEAFF.

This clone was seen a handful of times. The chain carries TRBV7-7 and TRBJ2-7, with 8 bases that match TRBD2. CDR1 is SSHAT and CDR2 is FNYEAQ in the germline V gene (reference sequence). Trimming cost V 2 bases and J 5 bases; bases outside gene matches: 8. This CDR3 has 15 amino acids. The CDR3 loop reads CASSLLRGDEDEQYF. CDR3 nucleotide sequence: TGTGCCAGCAGCTTACTGCGGGGGGACGAGGACGAGCAGTACTTC.

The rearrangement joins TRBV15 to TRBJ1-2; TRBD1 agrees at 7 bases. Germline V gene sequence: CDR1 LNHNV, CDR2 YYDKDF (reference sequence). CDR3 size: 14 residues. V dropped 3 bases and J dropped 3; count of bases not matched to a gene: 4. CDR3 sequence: CATSREDRDYGYTF. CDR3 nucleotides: TGTGCCACCAGCAGGGAAGACAGGGACTATGGCTACACCTTC.

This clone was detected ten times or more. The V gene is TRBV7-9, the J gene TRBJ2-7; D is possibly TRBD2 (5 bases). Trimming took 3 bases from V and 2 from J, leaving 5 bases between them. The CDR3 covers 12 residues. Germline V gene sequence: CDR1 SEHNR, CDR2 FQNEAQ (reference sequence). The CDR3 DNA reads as TGTGCCAGCAGCTTCGGGGCCTACGAGCAGTACTTC. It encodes CASSFGAYEQYF.

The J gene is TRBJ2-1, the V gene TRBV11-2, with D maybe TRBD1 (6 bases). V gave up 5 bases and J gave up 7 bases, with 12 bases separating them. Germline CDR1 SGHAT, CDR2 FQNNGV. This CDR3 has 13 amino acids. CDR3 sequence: CASSPLDRNEQFF. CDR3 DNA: TGTGCCAGCAGCCCCCTAGACAGGAATGAGCAGTTCTTC.

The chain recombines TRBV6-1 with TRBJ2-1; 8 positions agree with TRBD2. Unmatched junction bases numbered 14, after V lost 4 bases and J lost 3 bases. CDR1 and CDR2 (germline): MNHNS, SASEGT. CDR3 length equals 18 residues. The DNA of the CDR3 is TGTGCCAGCAGTGGCCCAAGGAAAACTAGCGGAAACTACAATGAGCAGTTCTTC. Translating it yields CASSGPRKTSGNYNEQFF.

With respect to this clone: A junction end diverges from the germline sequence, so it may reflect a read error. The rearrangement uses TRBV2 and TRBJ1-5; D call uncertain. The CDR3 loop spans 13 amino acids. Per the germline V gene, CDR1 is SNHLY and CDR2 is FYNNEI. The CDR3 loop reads CASSSYSDQPQHF. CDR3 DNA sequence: TGTGCCAGCAGTTCGTATAGCGATCAGCCCCAGCATTTT.

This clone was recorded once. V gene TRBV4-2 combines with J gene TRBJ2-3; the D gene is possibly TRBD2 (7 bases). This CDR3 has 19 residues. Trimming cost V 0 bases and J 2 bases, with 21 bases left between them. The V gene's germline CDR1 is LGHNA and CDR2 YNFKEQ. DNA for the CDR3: TGTGCCAGCAGCCAAGAAGGAGCGGTGGGGGGGGGCTTCACAGATACGCAGTATTTT. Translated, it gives CASSQEGAVGGGFTDTQYF.

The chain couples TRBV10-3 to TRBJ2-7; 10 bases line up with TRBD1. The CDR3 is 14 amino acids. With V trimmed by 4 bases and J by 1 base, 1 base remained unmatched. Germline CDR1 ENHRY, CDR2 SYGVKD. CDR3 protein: CAISADRGSYEQYF. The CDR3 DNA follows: TGTGCCATCAGTGCGGACAGGGGGTCCTACGAGCAGTACTTC.

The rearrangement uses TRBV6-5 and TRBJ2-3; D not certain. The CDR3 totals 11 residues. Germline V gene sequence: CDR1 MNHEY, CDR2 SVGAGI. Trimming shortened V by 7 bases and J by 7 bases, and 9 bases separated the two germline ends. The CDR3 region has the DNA TGTGCCAGCATGGTCCACAATACGCAGTATTTT. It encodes CASMVHNTQYF.

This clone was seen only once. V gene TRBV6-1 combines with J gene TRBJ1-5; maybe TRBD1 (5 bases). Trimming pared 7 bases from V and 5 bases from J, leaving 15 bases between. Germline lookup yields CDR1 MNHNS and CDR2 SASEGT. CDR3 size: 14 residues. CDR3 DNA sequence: TGTGCCAGCAACACAGGTATACGGGATCAGCCCCAGCATTTT. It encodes CASNTGIRDQPQHF.

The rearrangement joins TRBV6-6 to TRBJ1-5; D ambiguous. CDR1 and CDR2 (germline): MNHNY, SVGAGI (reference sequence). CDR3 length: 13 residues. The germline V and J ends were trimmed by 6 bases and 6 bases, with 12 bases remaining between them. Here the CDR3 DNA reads TGTGCCAGCAGCTCCGAATGGCCTCAGCCCCAGCATTTT. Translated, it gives CASSSEWPQPQHF.

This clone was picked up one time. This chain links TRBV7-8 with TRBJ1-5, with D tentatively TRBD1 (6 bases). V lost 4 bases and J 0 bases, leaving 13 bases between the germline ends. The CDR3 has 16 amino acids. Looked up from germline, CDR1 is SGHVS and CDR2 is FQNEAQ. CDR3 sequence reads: CASSWEQGSSNQPQHF. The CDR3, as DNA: TGTGCCAGCAGCTGGGAACAGGGTAGTAGCAATCAGCCCCAGCATTTT.

The CDR3 sequence is CASSFDSGYGYTF. The CDR3 DNA is TGTGCCAGCAGCTTCGACAGTGGCTATGGCTACACCTTC. This chain links TRBV5-6 with TRBJ1-2, with D maybe TRBD1 (5 bases). There are 13 residues in the CDR3. Germline V lookup: CDR1 SGHDT, CDR2 YYEEEE. V was trimmed by 2 bases and J by 4 bases, leaving 9 bases between them.

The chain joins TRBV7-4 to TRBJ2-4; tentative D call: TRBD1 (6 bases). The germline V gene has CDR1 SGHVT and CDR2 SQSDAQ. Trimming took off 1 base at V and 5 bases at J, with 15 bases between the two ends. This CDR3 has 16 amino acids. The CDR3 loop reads CASSLDDRSYENIQYF. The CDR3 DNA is TGTGCCAGCAGCTTAGACGACAGGAGCTACGAAAACATTCAGTACTTC.

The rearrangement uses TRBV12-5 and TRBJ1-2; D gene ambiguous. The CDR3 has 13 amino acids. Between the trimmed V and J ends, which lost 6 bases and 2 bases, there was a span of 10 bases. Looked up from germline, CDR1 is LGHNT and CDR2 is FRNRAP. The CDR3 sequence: CASGPELNYGYTF. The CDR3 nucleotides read TGTGCTAGTGGCCCGGAGCTGAACTATGGCTACACCTTC.

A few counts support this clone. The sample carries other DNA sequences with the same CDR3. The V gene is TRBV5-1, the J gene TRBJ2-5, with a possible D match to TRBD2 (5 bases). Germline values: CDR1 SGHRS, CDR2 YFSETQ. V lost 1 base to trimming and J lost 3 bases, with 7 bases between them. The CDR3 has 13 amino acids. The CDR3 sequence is CASSLSGEETQYF. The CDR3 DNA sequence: TGCGCCAGCAGCTTGTCCGGGGAAGAGACCCAGTACTTC.

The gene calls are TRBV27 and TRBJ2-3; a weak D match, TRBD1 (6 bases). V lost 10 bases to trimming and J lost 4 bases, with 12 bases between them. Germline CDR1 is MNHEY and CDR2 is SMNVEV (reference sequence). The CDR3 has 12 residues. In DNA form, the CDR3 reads TGTGCCATACCGGACAGTCCAGATACGCAGTATTTT. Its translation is CAIPDSPDTQYF.

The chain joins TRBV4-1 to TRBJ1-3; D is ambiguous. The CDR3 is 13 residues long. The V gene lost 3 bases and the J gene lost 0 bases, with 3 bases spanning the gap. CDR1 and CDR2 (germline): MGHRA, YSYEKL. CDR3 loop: CASSHLSGNTIYF. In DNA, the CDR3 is TGCGCCAGCAGCCACCTCTCTGGAAACACCATATATTTT.

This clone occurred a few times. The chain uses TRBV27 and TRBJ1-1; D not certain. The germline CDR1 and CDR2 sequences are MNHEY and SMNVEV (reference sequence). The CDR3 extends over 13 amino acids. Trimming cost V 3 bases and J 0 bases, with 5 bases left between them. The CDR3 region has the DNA TGTGCCAGCAGTTTTGGCTTGAACACTGAAGCTTTCTTT. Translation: CASSFGLNTEAFF.

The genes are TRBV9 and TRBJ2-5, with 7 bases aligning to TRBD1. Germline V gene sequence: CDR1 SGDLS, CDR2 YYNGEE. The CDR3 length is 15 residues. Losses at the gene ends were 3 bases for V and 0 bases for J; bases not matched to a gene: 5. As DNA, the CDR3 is TGTGCCAGCAGCGAATGGGACAGCCACCAAGAGACCCAGTACTTC. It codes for CASSEWDSHQETQYF.

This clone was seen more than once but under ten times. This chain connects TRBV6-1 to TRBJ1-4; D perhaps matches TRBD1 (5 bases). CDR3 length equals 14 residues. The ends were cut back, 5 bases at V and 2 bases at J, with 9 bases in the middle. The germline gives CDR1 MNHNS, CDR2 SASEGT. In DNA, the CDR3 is TGTGCCAGCAGTTCCCAGGGTACTAATGAAAAACTGTTTTTT. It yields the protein CASSSQGTNEKLFF.

The DNA of the CDR3 is TGTGCCAGCAGCCGCGGGGGTATCTCTGGAAACACCATATATTTT. Amino acid sequence: CASSRGGISGNTIYF. The chain employs TRBV5-4 and TRBJ1-3; a weak D match, TRBD1 (5 bases). The CDR3 totals 15 residues. Germline V gene data show CDR1 as SGHNT and CDR2 as YYREEE (reference sequence). V lost 4 bases, J lost 0 bases, and 11 bases lay in between.